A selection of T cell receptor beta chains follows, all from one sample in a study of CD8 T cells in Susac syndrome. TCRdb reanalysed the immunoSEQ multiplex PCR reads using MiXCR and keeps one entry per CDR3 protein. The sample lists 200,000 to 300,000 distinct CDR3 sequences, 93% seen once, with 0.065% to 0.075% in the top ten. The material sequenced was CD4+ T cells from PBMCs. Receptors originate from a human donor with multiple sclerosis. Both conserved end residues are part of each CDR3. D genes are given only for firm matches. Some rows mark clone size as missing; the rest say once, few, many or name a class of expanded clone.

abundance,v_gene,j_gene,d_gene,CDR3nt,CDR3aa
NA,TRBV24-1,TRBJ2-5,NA,TGTGCCACCAGTGCTGGACAGAACCAAGAGACCCAGTACTTC,CATSAGQNQETQYF
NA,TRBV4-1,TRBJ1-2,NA,TGCGCCAGCAGCCACCCTTCCGGGGGGACCTATGGCTACACCTTC,CASSHPSGGTYGYTF
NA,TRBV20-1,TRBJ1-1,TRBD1,TGCAGTGCACGACAGGGTAGCGGAATCACTGAAGCTTTCTTT,CSARQGSGITEAFF
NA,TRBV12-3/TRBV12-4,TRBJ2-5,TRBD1,TGTGCCAGCAGTTATGACAGGGAAGAGACCCAGTACTTC,CASSYDREETQYF
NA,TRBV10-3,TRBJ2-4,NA,TGTGCCATCAGTGCACCCCCTCACGGGGGGCCTTCCCTCTTAGCCAAAAACATTCAGTACTTC,CAISAPPHGGPSLLAKNIQYF
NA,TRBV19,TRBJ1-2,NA,TGTGCCAGTAGTATAGTCAGCTCCGGCGACTATGGCTACACCTTC,CASSIVSSGDYGYTF
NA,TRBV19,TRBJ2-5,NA,TGTGCCAGTAGTGTGACAGTTCAAGAGACCCAGTACTTC,CASSVTVQETQYF
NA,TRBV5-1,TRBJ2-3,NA,TGCGCCAGCAGCCCTAGGGCCAGCCCAGATACGCAGTATTTT,CASSPRASPDTQYF
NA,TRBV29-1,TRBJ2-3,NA,TGCAGCGAAATGAAGGTAGCGGCTAATACGCAGTATTTT,CSEMKVAANTQYF
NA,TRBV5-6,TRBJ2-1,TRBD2,TGTGCCAGCAGCTTTGGACTAGCGGGGGGAAAGGCCTACAATGAGCAGTTCTTC,CASSFGLAGGKAYNEQFF
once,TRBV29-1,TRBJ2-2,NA,TGCAGCGTTGGGGGACGCACGAACACCGGGGAGCTGTTTTTT,CSVGGRTNTGELFF
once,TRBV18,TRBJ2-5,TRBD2,TGTGCCAGCTCACCAATCCATGACGGGGGACTAGCGGAGAAGAAGACCCAGTACTTC,CASSPIHDGGLAEKKTQYF
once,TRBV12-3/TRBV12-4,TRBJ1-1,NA,TGTGCCAGCAGACCGACAGAGAACACTGAAGCTTTCTTT,CASRPTENTEAFF
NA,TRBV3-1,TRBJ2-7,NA,TGTGCCAGCAGCCCGCCGGGCGGAGCCTACGAGCAGTACTTC,CASSPPGGAYEQYF
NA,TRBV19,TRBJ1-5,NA,TGTGCCAGTAGCCCGCCCCGGGGCTCCCTTCAGCCCCAGCATTTT,CASSPPRGSLQPQHF
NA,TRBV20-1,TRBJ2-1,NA,TGCAGTGCTTCGGGTATCTCCTACAATGAGCAGTTCTTC,CSASGISYNEQFF
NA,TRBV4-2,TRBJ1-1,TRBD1,TGTGCCAGCAGCCAAGGTAACAGGGGTTGGACTGAAGCTTTCTTT,CASSQGNRGWTEAFF
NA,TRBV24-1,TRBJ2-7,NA,TGTGCCACCAGTGATCCAGCCGGGGACACCTACGAGCAGTACTTC,CATSDPAGDTYEQYF
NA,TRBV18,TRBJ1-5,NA,TGTGCCAGCTCCCCGGACACACGCCAGCCCCAGCATTTT,CASSPDTRQPQHF
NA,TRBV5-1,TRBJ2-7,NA,TGCGCCAGCAGCTTGGCCGGGCCACAGGGCCACGAGCAGTACTTC,CASSLAGPQGHEQYF
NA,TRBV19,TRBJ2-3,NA,TGTGCCAGTACACCGGGGATCACAGATACGCAGTATTTT,CASTPGITDTQYF
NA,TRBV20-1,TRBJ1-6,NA,TGCAGTGCTAGACCCTCCGGGGGATCACCCCTCCACTTT,CSARPSGGSPLHF
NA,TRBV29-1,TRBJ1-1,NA,TGCAGCGTGAGGAAACAGGGCAGTTCCACTGAAGCTTTCTTT,CSVRKQGSSTEAFF
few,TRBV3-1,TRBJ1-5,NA,TGTGCCAGCAGCCAAGACAGCAATCAGCCCCAGCATTTT,CASSQDSNQPQHF
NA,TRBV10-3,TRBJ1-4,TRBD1,TGTGCCATCAGTGAGTCGGGACAGGGGTCGGCGGGAAAACTGTTTTTT,CAISESGQGSAGKLFF
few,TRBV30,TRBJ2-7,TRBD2,TGTGCCTGGAGTGCCTGGATTAGCGGGGGGTACTCCTACGAGCAGTACTTC,CAWSAWISGGYSYEQYF
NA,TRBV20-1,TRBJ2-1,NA,TGCAGTGCTCCTGGGCGGAGCTACAATGAGCAGTTCTTC,CSAPGRSYNEQFF
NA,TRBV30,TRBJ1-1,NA,TGTGCCTGGAGTTTAGGGGGATCGTCGAGGACTGAAGCTTTCTTT,CAWSLGGSSRTEAFF
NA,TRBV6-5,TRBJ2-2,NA,TGTGCCAGCAGTTACTCCTGGACCGGACGGGCCGGGGAGCTGTTTTTT,CASSYSWTGRAGELFF
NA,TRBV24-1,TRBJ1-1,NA,TGTGCCACCAGTGATCCTCGACAGAGCACTGAAGCTTTCTTT,CATSDPRQSTEAFF
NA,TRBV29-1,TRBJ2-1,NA,TGCAGCGCCATATCCTCGGACGCGAGCTCCTACAATGAGCAGTTCTTC,CSAISSDASSYNEQFF
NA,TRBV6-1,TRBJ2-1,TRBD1,TGTGCCAGCAGTGAAGCGCAGGGGGTTCTGTTCTTC,CASSEAQGVLFF
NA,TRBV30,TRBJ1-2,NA,TGTGCCTGGAGCGGACCCGGGACTCACTATGGCTACACCTTC,CAWSGPGTHYGYTF
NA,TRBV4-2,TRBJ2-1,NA,TGTGCCAGCAGCCAAGGCGACAGGGAGGCCTACAATGAGCAGTTCTTC,CASSQGDREAYNEQFF
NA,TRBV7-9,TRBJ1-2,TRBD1,TGTGCCAGCAGCGATAGGGGGCTCTATGGCTACACCTTC,CASSDRGLYGYTF
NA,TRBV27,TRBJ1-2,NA,TGTGCCAGCAGTACCCGACCCGACTATGGCTACACCTTC,CASSTRPDYGYTF
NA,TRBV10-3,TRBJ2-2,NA,TGTGCCATCAGGCCTAGGACAGACACCGGGGAGCTGTTTTTT,CAIRPRTDTGELFF
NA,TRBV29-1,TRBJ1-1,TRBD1,TGCAGCGTTGAAGGTGGAGGGGGCCTGGAAGTTTTCTTT,CSVEGGGGLEVFF
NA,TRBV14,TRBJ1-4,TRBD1,TGTGCCAGCAGCCAGACAGGACAGGGACATGAAAAACTGTTTTTT,CASSQTGQGHEKLFF
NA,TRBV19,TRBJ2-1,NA,TGTGCCAGTAGTCCTGCAGGGGTTCTAGCCGATACCTACAATGAGCAGTTCTTC,CASSPAGVLADTYNEQFF
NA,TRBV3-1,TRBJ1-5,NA,TGTGCCAGCAGCCAAGATGGGAGGGGCAATCAGCCCCAGCATTTT,CASSQDGRGNQPQHF
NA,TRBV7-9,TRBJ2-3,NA,TGTGCCAGCAGCTTCGACAAGAGCACAGATACGCAGTATTTT,CASSFDKSTDTQYF
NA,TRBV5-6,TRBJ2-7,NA,TGTGCCAGCGGCTTGTCAACCCCCATAGAGTACGAGCAGTACTTC,CASGLSTPIEYEQYF
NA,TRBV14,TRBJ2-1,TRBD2,TGTGCCAGCAGCCCCTTGGAGCGGGGGGGCCTTCTTGCCTACAATGAGCAGTTCTTC,CASSPLERGGLLAYNEQFF
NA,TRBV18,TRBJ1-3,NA,TGTGCCAGCTCACCCTTGGACGCCGAGTCGGGAAACACCATATATTTT,CASSPLDAESGNTIYF
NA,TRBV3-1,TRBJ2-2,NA,TGTGCCAGCAGCCAAGACCCTCTCCGCGGGGAGCTGTTTTTT,CASSQDPLRGELFF
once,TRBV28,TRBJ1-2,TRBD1,TGTGCCAGCAGTTCCGACAGGGGCTACAACTATGGCTACACCTTC,CASSSDRGYNYGYTF
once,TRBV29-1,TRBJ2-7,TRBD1,TGCAGCGTTGAAGATGTGGCAGGGGGATGGAGCGAGCAGTACTTC,CSVEDVAGGWSEQYF
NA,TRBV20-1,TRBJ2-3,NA,TGCAGTGCCTTAGCGCCCTTCAGCACAGATACGCAGTATTTT,CSALAPFSTDTQYF
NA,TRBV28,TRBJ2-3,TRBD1,TGTGCCAGCAGTTCGGCGGACAGGTTCACAGATACGCAGTATTTT,CASSSADRFTDTQYF